This TCR beta chain came from a study of blood T cell repertoires in COVID-19. Some clones are missing from TCRdb's copy, which holds only in-frame ones; the method was immunoSEQ multiplex PCR. This sample yields about 240,000 clones, of which around nine tenths are seen a single time; under 5% belongs to the top ten. The V gene lost 6 bases and the J gene lost 0 bases, with 8 bases spanning the gap. The CDR3 has 13 residues. Germline CDR1 reads MDHEN; CDR2 reads SYDVKM. The source material was PBMCs or T cells enriched from blood (not recorded which). The sequence derives from a woman aged 25 to 39 who had recovered from COVID-19. The gene calls are TRBV28 and TRBJ2-5; perhaps TRBD2 as D (5 bases). CDR3 amino acids: CASSEGNQETQYF. The CDR3 region has the DNA TGTGCCAGCAGCGAGGGTAACCAAGAGACCCAGTACTTC.